Shown below are 27 T cell receptor beta chains from a single sample sequenced in a study of blood T cell repertoires in COVID-19. Sequenced by immunoSEQ multiplex PCR; TCRdb stores in-frame clones only, minus some. In the table there are 46,000 or so clones, roughly 90% of which are singletons. The sequenced material came from peripheral blood. The receptors were gathered from a man in his 70s with active COVID-19.

This clone was observed a few times. Other DNA sequences in this sample translate to the same CDR3. The gene calls are TRBV27 and TRBJ1-6, with a possible D match to TRBD1 (6 bases). CDR1 and CDR2 (germline): MNHEY, SMNVEV (reference sequence). Trimming removed 5 bases at V and 2 bases at J, with 10 bases between. The CDR3 is 15 amino acids. CDR3 DNA: TGTGCCAGCAGTCCAAGACAGGCCTATAATTCACCCCTCCACTTT. Residues: CASSPRQAYNSPLHF.

The chain couples TRBV28 to TRBJ2-4; TRBD2 aligns across 8 bases. CDR1 and CDR2 from the germline V gene are MDHEN and SYDVKM. The trim removed 2 bases at V and 8 bases at J, leaving 5 bases unmatched. The CDR3 has 14 residues. In nucleotides, the CDR3 is TGTGCCAGCAGTTTAGGCGGGAGGCCGGACATTCAGTACTTC. Encoded protein: CASSLGGRPDIQYF.

As for this clone: The conserved phenylalanine or tryptophan is not found at the CDR3 terminus, so this likely reflects a read error. No DNA is shown, since the ends of the CDR3 on it are uncertain; the CDR3 is the one TCRdb lists. The J gene is TRBJ2-7, the V gene TRBV9; the table's D call, TRBD1, was not checked against the DNA. Germline V gene lookup returns CDR1 SGDLS and CDR2 YYNGEE. The CDR3 has 8 amino acids, counting both end residues. CDR3 in amino acids: CASSIKKH.

The chain carries TRBV13 and TRBJ2-7; 9 bases fit TRBD2. CDR3 length equals 14 residues. J gave up 2 bases and V 6 bases, and 5 bases lay outside the gene matches. The germline V gene encodes CDR1 PRHDT and CDR2 FYEKMQ (reference sequence). CDR3: CASSWTSAAYEQYF. The CDR3 DNA sequence: TGTGCCAGCAGTTGGACTAGCGCAGCCTACGAGCAGTACTTC.

The chain is built from TRBV14 and TRBJ2-1; possibly TRBD2 for D (5 bases). The CDR3 spans 21 residues. CDR1 is SGHDN and CDR2 is FVKESK in the germline V gene. V shed 4 bases and J shed 1 base, with 29 bases lying between them. As DNA, the CDR3 is TGTGCCAGCAGCCCCATCTTGGGTGTTAGCGACCGCGTCGGATCCTACAATGAGCAGTTCTTC. It encodes CASSPILGVSDRVGSYNEQFF.

About this clone itself: Given a much more abundant clone one base away, this may be a read error. The chain carries TRBV19 and TRBJ2-7, with D possibly being TRBD1 (6 bases). Germline CDR1 reads LNHDA; CDR2 reads SQIVND (reference sequence). V was shortened by 6 bases and J by 9 bases, with 24 bases between the two germline ends. There are 15 residues in the CDR3. CDR3 region: CASSGSQGLSRGQYF. In DNA form, the CDR3 reads TGTGCCAGTAGCGGATCACAGGGATTGAGTCGGGGGCAGTACTTC.

The chain combines TRBV7-2 with TRBJ2-3, with TRBD2 as a possible D gene (6 bases). The CDR3 loop spans 14 amino acids. In germline, CDR1 is SGHTA, CDR2 FQGNSA. V gave up 4 bases and J gave up 2 bases, with 10 bases separating them. The CDR3 loop reads CASSSGDLTDTQYF. The CDR3 DNA follows: TGTGCCAGCAGCTCGGGGGACCTCACAGATACGCAGTATTTT. Using reference TRBV7-2 and TRBJ2-3 for the parts outside the CDR3, the full variable domain is GAGVSQSPSNKVTEKGKDVELRCDPISGHTALYWYRQSLGQGLEFLIYFQGNSAPDKSGLPSDRFSAERTGGSVSTLTIQRTQQEDSAVYLCASSSGDLTDTQYFGPGTRLTVL.

The DNA for the CDR3 is TGCAGCGCTGGGACTACCTCCTACAATGAGCAGTTCTTC. Protein: CSAGTTSYNEQFF. The gene calls are TRBV29-1 and TRBJ2-1; 7 nucleotides agree with TRBD2. There are 13 residues in the CDR3. Germline lookup yields CDR1 SQVTM and CDR2 ANQGSEA. With 7 bases clipped from V and 0 bases from J, the junction kept 3 bases outside the gene matches.

J is TRBJ2-3 and V is TRBV7-2; D is unclear. Trimming pared 4 bases from V and 2 bases from J, leaving 13 bases between. CDR1 and CDR2 from the germline V gene are SGHTA and FQGNSA. The CDR3 consists of 15 residues. The CDR3 loop reads CASSSRYTATDTQYF. CDR3 DNA sequence: TGTGCCAGCAGCTCCCGTTACACAGCCACAGATACGCAGTATTTT.

The chain recombines TRBV9 with TRBJ1-3, with 9 bases fitting TRBD1. With V trimmed by 4 bases and J by 1 base, 6 bases remained unmatched. CDR1 and CDR2 from the germline V gene are SGDLS and YYNGEE. The CDR3 is 16 amino acids. DNA of the CDR3: TGTGCCAGCAGCCCAAGGACAGGGGAATCTGGAAACACCATATATTTT. Its translation is CASSPRTGESGNTIYF.

This clone was found once. The J gene is TRBJ1-3, the V gene TRBV6-6; D might be TRBD1 (5 bases). V lost 3 bases and J lost 0, with 12 bases in between. CDR3 length: 16 residues. CDR1 is MNHNY and CDR2 is SVGAGI in the germline V gene (reference sequence). CDR3 amino acids: CASSYRGEHSGNTIYF. Written as DNA, the CDR3 is TGTGCCAGCAGTTATCGGGGGGAGCACTCTGGAAACACCATATATTTT.

The sample holds a few counts of this clone. The rearrangement links TRBV6-2 or TRBV6-3 to TRBJ2-5, with 12 bases lining up with TRBD2. CDR1 is MNHEY and CDR2 is SVGEGT in the germline V gene. With V trimmed by 6 bases and J by 7 bases, 12 bases remained unmatched. This CDR3 is 16 amino acids long. In nucleotides, the CDR3 is TGTGCCAGCAGCCTACTAGCGGGAGGTCCATCGGGGACCCAGTACTTC. Protein product: CASSLLAGGPSGTQYF.

The V call is TRBV6-2 or TRBV6-3, the J call TRBJ1-5, with D possibly matching TRBD1 (6 bases). Trimming cost V 2 bases and J 0 bases, with 14 bases left between them. The V gene's germline CDR1 is MNHEY and CDR2 SVGEGT. CDR3 length: 17 amino acids. As DNA, the CDR3 is TGTGCCAGCAGTTACCCCCTCAGGGGTTATAGCAATCAGCCCCAGCATTTT. Translation gives CASSYPLRGYSNQPQHF.

The chain employs TRBV27 and TRBJ1-1; 9 nucleotides align to TRBD1. The CDR3 is 15 amino acids. The junction had 6 bases not matched to a gene; V was cut back by 2 bases and J by 5 bases. CDR1 is MNHEY, CDR2 SMNVEV, per germline (reference sequence). The CDR3 bases are TGTGCCAGCAGTTTAACCGGACAGGGGATGACTGAAGCTTTCTTT. Protein: CASSLTGQGMTEAFF.

This chain joins TRBV6-6 and TRBJ2-7; TRBD2 might be the D (5 bases). This CDR3 has 12 amino acids. The V and J ends lost 8 bases and 2 bases respectively, with 10 bases between them. CDR1 is MNHNY and CDR2 is SVGAGI in the germline V gene (reference sequence). This CDR3 reads CASSSGPYEQYF. For the CDR3, the DNA is TGTGCCAGCTCCAGCGGCCCCTACGAGCAGTACTTC.

This clone was observed a handful of times. The chain recombines TRBV27 with TRBJ2-7; TRBD2 matches 8 bases. The CDR3 is 13 amino acids. V was pared by 6 bases and J by 2 bases, with 3 bases of the junction left unmatched. Germline CDR1 reads MNHEY; CDR2 reads SMNVEV (reference sequence). The CDR3 DNA sequence: TGTGCCAGCAGCCGGGGGGGTACCTACGAGCAGTACTTC. Translating gives CASSRGGTYEQYF.

Only one count was recorded for this clone. Here the CDR3 reads CASSRRLASPTDTQYF. CDR3 coding DNA: TGCGCCAGCAGCCGGCGACTAGCGAGCCCCACAGATACGCAGTATTTT. This sequence joins TRBV5-1 and TRBJ2-3; the match to TRBD2 covers 8 bases. Germline CDR1 is SGHRS and CDR2 is YFSETQ. The V segment lost 4 bases and the J segment 2 bases; nucleotides outside the gene matches: 9. The CDR3 contains 16 residues.

This clone was seen a handful of times. The CDR3 here is CATSRVGQTTLYEQYF. CDR3 sequence (DNA): TGTGCCACCAGCAGAGTCGGACAGACCACCCTCTACGAGCAGTACTTC. The chain combines TRBV15 with TRBJ2-7; possibly TRBD1 for D (6 bases). CDR1 LNHNV and CDR2 YYDKDF come from the germline V gene (reference sequence). Trimming shortened V by 1 base and J by 3 bases, and 16 bases separated the two germline ends. The length of the CDR3 is 16 residues.

The chain joins TRBV6-5 to TRBJ2-7; TRBD2 agrees at 12 bases. With V trimmed by 6 bases and J by 5 bases, 5 bases remained unmatched. This CDR3 comprises 14 residues. Looked up from germline, CDR1 is MNHEY and CDR2 is SVGAGI. CDR3 bases: TGTGCCAGCAGGAGACTAGCGGGAGCCCACGAGCAGTACTTC. Amino acids: CASRRLAGAHEQYF.

The rearrangement uses TRBV7-2 and TRBJ1-3, with 9 bases that match TRBD1. J gave up 4 bases and V 4 bases, and 2 bases lay outside the gene matches. This CDR3 spans 14 amino acids. Germline loops: CDR1 SGHTA, CDR2 FQGNSA. CDR3 in amino acids: CASSSQGAGNTIYF. The CDR3 coding sequence is TGTGCCAGCAGCTCACAGGGGGCAGGAAACACCATATATTTT.

The V gene is TRBV7-3, the J gene TRBJ2-1; 9 bases fit TRBD2. V dropped 2 bases and J dropped 7; count of bases not matched to a gene: 6. There are 15 residues in the CDR3. Germline loops: CDR1 SGHTA, CDR2 FQGTGA. The CDR3 sequence: CASSLVAGVGNEQFF. In DNA, the CDR3 is TGTGCCAGCAGCTTAGTAGCGGGGGTTGGAAATGAGCAGTTCTTC.

The chain has TRBV2 and TRBJ2-5, with 7 bases matching TRBD2. V was pared by 2 bases and J by 3 bases, with 3 bases of the junction left unmatched. Germline CDR1 SNHLY, CDR2 FYNNEI. This CDR3 is 14 amino acids long. In DNA form, the CDR3 reads TGTGCCAGCAGTGAAAGCGGGACGAAAGAGACCCAGTACTTC. It codes for CASSESGTKETQYF.

The chain recombines TRBV18 with TRBJ2-5; D gene ambiguous. The V end was cut by 2 bases, the J end by 4 bases, with 8 bases between. The CDR3 has 13 amino acids. Germline lookup yields CDR1 KGHSH and CDR2 LQKENI. The CDR3 region is CASSPISRETQYF. Here the CDR3 DNA reads TGTGCCAGCTCACCAATCTCGCGAGAGACCCAGTACTTC.

The chain has TRBV28 and TRBJ2-1; D might be TRBD1 (5 bases). The germline V gene encodes CDR1 MDHEN and CDR2 SYDVKM. The V end was cut by 6 bases, the J end by 3 bases, with 15 bases between. This CDR3 comprises 15 residues. CDR3 protein: CASRPSGQGYNEQFF. The DNA for the CDR3 is TGTGCCAGCAGACCCTCCGGACAAGGCTACAATGAGCAGTTCTTC.

J is TRBJ2-7 and V is TRBV29-1, with a weak D call TRBD2 (7 bases). Trimming pared 7 bases from V and 6 bases from J, leaving 25 bases between. The V gene's germline CDR1 is SQVTM and CDR2 ANQGSEA. The CDR3 is 15 amino acids. DNA of the CDR3: TGCAGCGGGGAAGTATGGTTTGCGGGGGCGCGCGAGCAGTACTTC. Its translation is CSGEVWFAGAREQYF.

The V and J genes are TRBV7-9 and TRBJ1-4; 8 bases line up with TRBD1. After removal of 7 bases from V and 3 bases from J, the junction contained 10 bases not matched to a gene. The CDR3 loop spans 16 amino acids. Germline V gene lookup returns CDR1 SEHNR and CDR2 FQNEAQ (reference sequence). The DNA of the CDR3 is TGTGCCAGCACCCAGTCCAGGGGGCTGGCTAATGAAAAACTGTTTTTT. Protein sequence: CASTQSRGLANEKLFF. The variable domain in full, completed from reference TRBV7-9 and TRBJ1-4, reads DTGVSQNPRHKITKRGQNVTFRCDPISEHNRLYWYRQTLGQGPEFLTYFQNEAQLEKSRLLSDRFSAERPKGSFSTLEIQRTEQGDSAMYLCASTQSRGLANEKLFFGSGTQLSVL.

The CDR3 here is CASSPGVGLEGYTF. As DNA, the CDR3 is TGTGCCAGCAGCCCCGGGGTAGGGCTGGAGGGCTACACCTTC. J is TRBJ1-2 and V is TRBV7-9; D is undetermined. V lost 5 bases to trimming and J lost 8 bases, with 18 bases between them. The CDR3 consists of 14 residues. Germline loops: CDR1 SEHNR, CDR2 FQNEAQ (reference sequence).